Shown below are 10 T cell receptor beta chains from a single sample sequenced in a study of OX40 agonist ivuxolimab in advanced cancers. Clones were read by immunoSEQ multiplex PCR, and TCRdb kept only the in-frame ones, dropping some. The table shows fewer than 60,000 clones, with 85% occurring only once. This sample comprised CD4+ or CD8+ T cells sorted from blood, obtained in a trial of the OX40 agonist ivuxolimab. The receptors here all came from an adult with an advanced solid tumor such as melanoma, head and neck, liver or kidney cancer.

The J gene is TRBJ2-2, the V gene TRBV25-1; unclear D gene. Trimming took 3 bases from V and 6 from J, leaving 2 bases between them. The CDR3 totals 11 residues. CDR1 is MGHDK, CDR2 SYGVNS, per germline. The CDR3 region has the DNA TGTGCCAGCAGTGACTCCGGGGAGCTGTTTTTT. It yields the protein CASSDSGELFF.

This chain uses TRBV6-5 with TRBJ2-2; tentatively, D is TRBD2 (5 bases). Trimming removed 5 bases at V and 9 bases at J, with 16 bases between. This CDR3 has 14 amino acids. CDR1 and CDR2 (germline): MNHEY, SVGAGI. This chain's CDR3 is CASSIGLTDRELFF. CDR3 DNA sequence: TGTGCCAGCAGTATAGGACTCACTGATCGGGAGCTGTTTTTT.

This chain uses TRBV5-1 with TRBJ2-7; possible D gene TRBD1, 7 bases. Germline V lookup: CDR1 SGHRS, CDR2 YFSETQ. Trimming shortened V by 3 bases and J by 3 bases, and 10 bases separated the two germline ends. The CDR3 is made up of 13 amino acids. The CDR3 bases are TGCGCCAGCAGCTCGCGGGACAGCTACGAGCAGTACTTC. This gives the protein CASSSRDSYEQYF.

This clone was observed a single time. V usage is TRBV11-2 and J usage is TRBJ2-3, with D unresolved. The CDR3 has 17 amino acids. V was cut by 3 bases and J by 2 bases, with 18 bases left in between. Germline V gene sequence: CDR1 SGHAT, CDR2 FQNNGV. The CDR3 sequence: CASSFFIPLRPTDTQYF. The CDR3 DNA reads TGTGCCAGCAGCTTTTTTATCCCGCTGAGGCCCACAGATACGCAGTATTTT.

This chain uses TRBV19 with TRBJ2-5, with TRBD2 as a possible D gene (5 bases). Germline V CDR1 and CDR2: LNHDA, SQIVND (reference sequence). Trimming cost V 6 bases and J 4 bases, with 12 bases left between them. This CDR3 comprises 13 residues. CDR3 sequence reads: CASSGVWLETQYF. Written as DNA, the CDR3 is TGTGCCAGTAGCGGGGTTTGGTTAGAGACCCAGTACTTC.

The chain couples TRBV4-1 to TRBJ1-1; 7 positions agree with TRBD1. V trimming: 2 bases; J trimming: 7 bases; junction bases outside the gene matches: 7. The CDR3 is 14 amino acids. Germline CDR1 MGHRA, CDR2 YSYEKL. As DNA, the CDR3 is TGCGCCAGCAGCCAATTCACAGGGGTGAGTGAAGCTTTCTTT. It is translated as CASSQFTGVSEAFF.

The gene calls are TRBV6-5 and TRBJ1-5; D unclear. The length of the CDR3 is 13 residues. V gave up 5 bases and J gave up 6 bases, with 11 bases separating them. Germline V gene lookup returns CDR1 MNHEY and CDR2 SVGAGI. The CDR3 nucleotides are TGTGCCAGCAGTCGCCGGGCGGGTCAGCCCCAGCATTTT. Translating it yields CASSRRAGQPQHF.

V is TRBV7-3 and J is TRBJ2-2; D remains unclear. V was cut by 2 bases and J by 6 bases, with 13 bases left in between. The germline V gene has CDR1 SGHTA and CDR2 FQGTGA. The CDR3 covers 15 residues. CDR3: CASSLYETGAGELFF. DNA for the CDR3: TGTGCCAGCAGCTTATATGAAACTGGGGCCGGGGAGCTGTTTTTT.

The rearrangement links TRBV4-3 to TRBJ1-6; TRBD1 matches 7 bases. The CDR3 length is 14 residues. J gave up 7 bases and V 8 bases, and 8 bases lay outside the gene matches. Germline V gene lookup returns CDR1 LGHNA and CDR2 YSLEER. CDR3 amino acids: CASASGTANSPLHF. The CDR3 DNA reads as TGCGCCAGCGCCTCCGGGACAGCAAATTCACCCCTCCACTTT.

Comments on this clone: Additional DNA sequences in this sample encode the identical CDR3. The CDR3 nucleotides are TGTGCCAGCAGCTTAGGGCAGACCGGGGAGCTGTTTTTT. Amino acids: CASSLGQTGELFF. V usage is TRBV7-7 and J usage is TRBJ2-2; D gene uncertain. Germline V lookup: CDR1 SSHAT, CDR2 FNYEAQ (reference sequence). Trimming took 1 base from V and 5 from J, leaving 5 bases between them. This CDR3 has 13 residues.